Listed below are T cell receptor beta chains from one sample, sequenced in a study of post-analysis software for immune sequencing data. TCRdb re-called the PCR reads with MiXCR, one entry per CDR3 protein. There are about 820,000 distinct CDR3 sequences in the sample; approximately 53% occur only once, and 4.6% lies in the top ten. Sequencing used blood. These receptors came from a girl between 10 and 17 years old with multiple sclerosis. Each CDR3 is given with its conserved first and last residue. D genes are given only for firm matches. Clone size is given for some rows only: seen once, a few or many times, or a class if the clone is expanded.

j_call,d_call,v_call,clone_size,cdr3_nt,cdr3_aa
TRBJ2-7,-,TRBV5-1,-,TGCGCCAGCAGCCTCCCGGGCGGGCCTACCTACGAGCAGTACTTC,CASSLPGGPTYEQYF
TRBJ2-1,-,TRBV27,-,TGTGCCAGCAGTTTGGGCTACCCGTACAATGAGCAGTTCTTC,CASSLGYPYNEQFF
TRBJ2-5,-,TRBV7-9,-,TGTGCCAGCAGTCCCGAGGGGCCCCAGGGCCAAGAGACCCAGTACTTC,CASSPEGPQGQETQYF
TRBJ2-3,TRBD2,TRBV6-5,-,TGTGCCAGCAGTTCGGGACTAGCGGGAGCGCCGAGAGGAACAGATACGCAGTATTTT,CASSSGLAGAPRGTDTQYF
TRBJ2-5,-,TRBV25-1,few,TGTGCCAGCAGGAAACAGGGCGAAGAGACCCAGTACTTC,CASRKQGEETQYF
TRBJ2-7,-,TRBV6-5,-,TGTGCCAGCAGTTTCCCCGGAAGCTACGAGCAGTACTTC,CASSFPGSYEQYF
TRBJ2-7,TRBD2,TRBV20-1,-,TGCAGTGCTAGTAGGTCTAGCGGGAGTCTCTACGAGCAGTACTTC,CSASRSSGSLYEQYF
TRBJ2-7,-,TRBV7-3,-,TGTGCCGGCAGCCCGGGGCTAGCCGGAGGTGGCTACGAGCAGTACTTC,CAGSPGLAGGGYEQYF
TRBJ2-3,-,TRBV20-1,-,TGCAGTGCTAGAGATCCGACAGGCCCTAGCACAGATACGCAGTATTTT,CSARDPTGPSTDTQYF
TRBJ2-1,TRBD2,TRBV27,few,TGTGCCAGCAGTTTCCGTCTAGCGGGGGGTTACAATGAGCAGTTCTTC,CASSFRLAGGYNEQFF
TRBJ2-1,-,TRBV7-2,-,TGTGCCAGCAGCCATACTAGGAATGAGCAGTTCTTC,CASSHTRNEQFF
TRBJ2-7,TRBD1,TRBV2,-,TGTGCCAGCAGTACAGACAGGGGCAGAAGTTACGAGCAGTACTTC,CASSTDRGRSYEQYF
TRBJ2-5,-,TRBV10-3,few,TGTGCCATCAGTGAGTCTGACACTTCTAGGTACTTC,CAISESDTSRYF
TRBJ2-3,-,TRBV7-9,-,TGTGCCAGCAGCTTATTCGAGGATACGCAGTATTTT,CASSLFEDTQYF
TRBJ1-5,-,TRBV5-1,-,TGCGCCAGCAGCAAAGAAGGACTATCAGGGCAGCCCCAGCATTTT,CASSKEGLSGQPQHF
TRBJ2-1,TRBD2,TRBV6-2/TRBV6-3,-,TGTGCCAGCAGTTTTAGAGGACTAGCGACTGAGCAGTTCTTC,CASSFRGLATEQFF
TRBJ2-1,-,TRBV5-1,-,TGCGCCAGCAGCTTGGGGCAGGGGATGAACAATGAGCAGTTCTTC,CASSLGQGMNNEQFF
TRBJ2-5,TRBD1,TRBV29-1,-,TGCAGAACAGGGGGCGGACAAGAGACCCAGTACTTC,CRTGGGQETQYF
TRBJ1-5,-,TRBV4-1,-,TGCGCCAGCAGCACGGGGGGGTCAGGACATCAGCCCCAGCATTTT,CASSTGGSGHQPQHF
TRBJ2-1,TRBD2,TRBV7-2,few,TGTGCCAGCAGTCCGGGACTAGTGAGGAGCTCCTACAATGAGCAGTTCTTC,CASSPGLVRSSYNEQFF
TRBJ1-2,-,TRBV7-2,-,TGTGCCAGCAGCTTAGCGTCGGCAGGACCCTATGGCTACACCTTC,CASSLASAGPYGYTF
TRBJ2-6,-,TRBV5-1,few,TGCGCCAGCAGCTTGGACAACCCTGGGGCCAACGTCCTGACTTTC,CASSLDNPGANVLTF
TRBJ2-4,-,TRBV20-1,-,TGCAGTGCTAGAGACTTTACTGGAGCCAAAAACATTCAGTACTTC,CSARDFTGAKNIQYF
TRBJ1-5,TRBD1,TRBV2,-,TGTGCCAGCAAAGGGACAGGGAACTTGGGTGAGCCCCAGCATTTT,CASKGTGNLGEPQHF
TRBJ2-7,-,TRBV7-9,-,TGTGCCAGCAGACCCCTGGGGGCGAACTACGAGCAGTACTTC,CASRPLGANYEQYF
TRBJ2-1,TRBD1,TRBV3-1,-,TGTGCCAGCAGCGCCGGGACAGGGGTTCAGGATGAGCAGTTCTTC,CASSAGTGVQDEQFF
TRBJ2-7,TRBD1,TRBV28,few,TGCGCCAGCAGATATCCGGGGACAGGGGGTGACGAGCAGTACTTC,CASRYPGTGGDEQYF
TRBJ1-2,-,TRBV10-2,few,TGCGCCAGCAGTGAGATAGCTGGCCTTGGCTACACCTTC,CASSEIAGLGYTF
TRBJ2-7,-,TRBV10-1,-,TGCGCCAGCAGTCCAGCTGGGAGGTCTGGTCGTGGCTACGAGCAGTACTTC,CASSPAGRSGRGYEQYF